One and the same sample provided the 28 T cell receptor beta chains below, sequenced in a study of tumor-infiltrating lymphocytes in localized non-small cell lung cancer. Libraries were prepared by immunoSEQ multiplex PCR; TCRdb keeps only in-frame clonotypes and omits some of them. The sample lists some 15,000 clones, roughly 79% seen once, with 4.5% to 5.5% in the top ten. Specimen: lung tumor tissue. The receptors were gathered from a human donor with non-small cell lung cancer.

This clone appeared once. The V and J genes are TRBV6-6 and TRBJ2-7; 9 bases map to TRBD1. The CDR3 has 16 residues. The J segment lost 5 bases and the V segment lost 6 bases, leaving 14 bases of the junction unmatched. CDR1 and CDR2 (germline): MNHNY, SVGAGI (reference sequence). The CDR3 bases are TGTGCCAGCAGGGCAAGGACAGGGGTTATGGTCCACGAGCAGTACTTC. Protein: CASRARTGVMVHEQYF.

This chain uses TRBV18 with TRBJ1-1; D perhaps matches TRBD1 (5 bases). Germline V gene data show CDR1 as KGHSH and CDR2 as LQKENI. The CDR3 is 14 amino acids. Trimming stripped 3 bases from V and 6 bases from J, with 14 bases between. CDR3: CASSPFRGDAEAFF. The CDR3 DNA reads as TGTGCCAGCTCACCGTTTCGGGGGGACGCTGAAGCTTTCTTT.

V and J are TRBV6-7 and TRBJ2-3, with 12 nucleotides matching TRBD2. TRBV6-7 is sorted into the ORF group, with uncertain function. The CDR3 consists of 20 residues. The V segment lost 5 bases and the J segment 1 base; nucleotides outside the gene matches: 16. In DNA form, the CDR3 reads TGTGCCAGCAGTGGCCCGACTAGCGGGAGTCCCACCCGACGCACAGATACGCAGTATTTT. Protein sequence: CASSGPTSGSPTRRTDTQYF.

The chain uses TRBV28 and TRBJ2-7; 9 bases match TRBD2. This CDR3 is 14 amino acids long. With 8 bases clipped from V and 2 bases from J, the junction kept 7 bases outside the gene matches. The germline CDR1 and CDR2 sequences are MDHEN and SYDVKM. In DNA form, the CDR3 reads TGTGCCAGCGGGCGGGAGGGCCGCACCTACGAGCAGTACTTC. Protein sequence: CASGREGRTYEQYF.

The rearrangement joins TRBV4-3 to TRBJ2-3; D is unresolved. The CDR3 is made up of 15 amino acids. The V and J ends lost 2 bases and 3 bases respectively, with 12 bases between them. Germline V gene sequence: CDR1 LGHNA, CDR2 YSLEER. In nucleotides, the CDR3 is TGCGCCAGCAGCCAATCTGGCGGTGGGACAGATACGCAGTATTTT. It encodes CASSQSGGGTDTQYF.

This clone appeared a single time. This sequence joins TRBV6-5 and TRBJ2-5; maybe TRBD2 (6 bases). The CDR3 is 12 amino acids. V was trimmed by 2 bases and J by 7 bases, leaving 8 bases between them. Germline V CDR1 and CDR2: MNHEY, SVGAGI. The CDR3 DNA sequence: TGTGCCAGCAGTTACGCAGCGGGGACCCAGTACTTC. Protein: CASSYAAGTQYF.

The chain employs TRBV18 and TRBJ1-1, with no clear D. The ends were cut back, 3 bases at V and 7 bases at J, with 18 bases in the middle. The CDR3 is 15 residues long. CDR1 is KGHSH, CDR2 LQKENI, per germline. CDR3 in DNA: TGTGCCAGCTCACCGTTGGCCCTCCGGGGAAGTGAAGCTTTCTTT. Its protein is CASSPLALRGSEAFF.

The chain is built from TRBV6-6 and TRBJ1-6; D possibly corresponds to TRBD1 (6 bases). This CDR3 region has 15 residues. V lost 4 bases and J 7 bases, leaving 14 bases between the germline ends. Germline V gene sequence: CDR1 MNHNY, CDR2 SVGAGI (reference sequence). Here the CDR3 reads CASSSGAQGNSPLHF. CDR3 in DNA: TGTGCCAGCAGTTCAGGGGCTCAGGGGAATTCACCCCTCCACTTT.

The gene calls are TRBV7-9 and TRBJ2-3; 11 nucleotides line up with TRBD2. CDR3 length: 15 residues. The V gene's germline CDR1 is SEHNR and CDR2 FQNEAQ (reference sequence). V lost 5 bases and J lost 6; bases outside the gene matches: 7. The CDR3 bases are TGTGCCAGCAGCGATAGCGGGGGGGTCCTTGATACGCAGTATTTT. Protein product: CASSDSGGVLDTQYF.

The V call is TRBV4-3, the J call TRBJ2-7, with 8 bases identical to TRBD2. Germline loops: CDR1 LGHNA, CDR2 YSLEER. V lost 3 bases, J lost 0 bases, and 10 bases stayed unmatched. CDR3 length: 17 residues. This chain's CDR3 is CASSHLAGQDYSYEQYF. The CDR3 DNA follows: TGCGCCAGCAGCCATTTAGCGGGGCAGGATTACTCCTACGAGCAGTACTTC.

This clone was seen only once. V is TRBV28 and J is TRBJ2-7, with TRBD2 matching over 14 bases. Germline V CDR1 and CDR2: MDHEN, SYDVKM. V trimming: 5 bases; J trimming: 5 bases; junction bases outside the gene matches: 5. This CDR3 contains 15 residues. CDR3 region: CASSPGTSGSHEQYF. The CDR3 DNA reads TGTGCCAGCAGTCCCGGGACTAGCGGGAGCCACGAGCAGTACTTC.

There are a few counts of this clone. The CDR3 coding sequence is TGTGCCAGGGAATACCGGAACACTGAAGCTTTCTTT. Encoded protein: CAREYRNTEAFF. The rearrangement joins TRBV2 to TRBJ1-1, with D unresolved. Germline CDR1 SNHLY, CDR2 FYNNEI. V was pared by 9 bases and J by 1 base, with 9 bases between. The CDR3 has 12 amino acids.

The V and J genes are TRBV27 and TRBJ1-2; 11 bases map to TRBD1. With 5 bases clipped from V and 7 bases from J, the junction kept 6 bases outside the gene matches. Germline CDR1 is MNHEY and CDR2 is SMNVEV (reference sequence). CDR3 size: 14 residues. This CDR3 reads CASSTDRGHLGYTF. CDR3 DNA: TGTGCCAGCAGTACGGACAGGGGGCATCTTGGCTACACCTTC.

The rearrangement links TRBV5-1 to TRBJ1-6; no firm D call. The CDR3 runs 15 residues. The germline gives CDR1 SGHRS, CDR2 YFSETQ. Trimming cost V 2 bases and J 5 bases, with 11 bases left between them. CDR3 amino acids: CASSFEGSDNSPLHF. CDR3 nucleotides: TGCGCCAGCAGCTTTGAAGGGTCAGATAATTCACCCCTCCACTTT.

This chain links TRBV25-1 with TRBJ1-2; 7 bases line up with TRBD1. After removal of 3 bases from V and 2 bases from J, the junction contained 3 bases not matched to a gene. This CDR3 has 14 residues. Germline V gives CDR1 MGHDK, CDR2 SYGVNS. CDR3: CASSDYRGNYGYTF. In DNA, the CDR3 is TGTGCCAGCAGTGACTACAGGGGAAACTATGGCTACACCTTC.

This chain joins TRBV7-2 and TRBJ2-2; 9 positions agree with TRBD1. Trimming removed 1 base from V and 6 bases from J; junction bases left unmatched: 3. Per germline, CDR1 SGHTA and CDR2 FQGNSA. The CDR3 is made up of 15 amino acids. This CDR3 is CASSLVNRGPGELFF. The CDR3 nucleotides read TGTGCCAGCAGCTTAGTTAACAGGGGGCCCGGGGAGCTGTTTTTT.

The chain combines TRBV12-5 with TRBJ1-1; no firm D call. Per the germline V gene, CDR1 is LGHNT and CDR2 is FRNRAP. Trimming left V 2 bases short and J 1 base short, with 8 bases between. The CDR3 has 14 residues. CDR3 bases: TGTGCTAGTGGTTTGATGGGTTGGAACACTGAAGCTTTCTTT. Encoded protein: CASGLMGWNTEAFF. Full variable domain (missing parts from reference TRBV12-5 and TRBJ1-1): DARVTQTPRHKVTEMGQEVTMRCQPILGHNTVFWYRQTMMQGLELLAYFRNRAPLDDSGMPKDRFSAEMPDATLATLKIQPSEPRDSAVYFCASGLMGWNTEAFFGQGTRLTVV.

The chain links TRBV4-2 to TRBJ2-7; D tentatively fits TRBD1 or TRBD2 (6 bases each). Germline CDR1 and CDR2: LGHNA and YNFKEQ. V was cut by 0 bases and J by 0 bases, with 9 bases left in between. This CDR3 is 15 amino acids long. The CDR3 nucleotides are TGTGCCAGCAGCCAAGACGAGGGGGGCTCCTACGAGCAGTACTTC. Protein product: CASSQDEGGSYEQYF.

The chain links TRBV9 to TRBJ1-6; D gene uncertain. There are 13 residues in the CDR3. Germline V CDR1 and CDR2: SGDLS, YYNGEE. Trimming removed 3 bases from V and 10 bases from J, with 11 bases in between. The CDR3: CASSEAGTSPLHF. CDR3 nucleotides: TGTGCCAGCAGCGAGGCGGGAACATCACCCCTCCACTTT.

The chain combines TRBV6-1 with TRBJ2-1, with a weak D call TRBD1 (6 bases). The CDR3 is 12 amino acids. With 8 bases removed from V and 5 bases from J, the gap between germline ends came to 10 bases. Germline CDR1 reads MNHNS; CDR2 reads SASEGT. Here the CDR3 DNA reads TGTGCCAGCTCCGGACAGAACAATGAGCAGTTCTTC. It translates to CASSGQNNEQFF.

This rearrangement joins TRBV2 to TRBJ1-6; 7 bases match TRBD1. The V segment lost 6 bases and the J segment 10 bases; nucleotides outside the gene matches: 12. CDR3 length: 15 amino acids. Germline CDR1 is SNHLY and CDR2 is FYNNEI. CDR3 residues: CASRDYRDRGSPLHF. In DNA, the CDR3 is TGTGCCAGCAGGGACTACCGGGACAGAGGATCACCCCTCCACTTT.

A note on this clone: An end of the junction differs from the germline gene, which may be a read error. The CDR3 loop is CASSGLREKLVF. The CDR3 DNA is TGTGCCAGCAGTGGTTTGCGGGAAAAACTGGTTTTT. The chain has TRBV6-1 and TRBJ1-4, with D hard to call. Germline values: CDR1 MNHNS, CDR2 SASEGT. The CDR3 consists of 12 residues.

The chain is built from TRBV10-3 and TRBJ1-2, with 8 bases fitting TRBD1. Germline V gene data show CDR1 as ENHRY and CDR2 as SYGVKD. The CDR3 contains 16 residues. J lost 8 bases, V lost 0 bases, and 11 bases had no gene match. The CDR3: CAISESDRDAMEGYTF. CDR3 in DNA: TGTGCCATCAGTGAGTCGGACAGGGACGCTATGGAGGGCTACACCTTC.

V and J are TRBV7-6 and TRBJ2-1, with 10 bases fitting TRBD2. The V gene's germline CDR1 is SGHVS and CDR2 FNYEAQ. This CDR3 has 17 amino acids. With V trimmed by 1 base and J by 4 bases, 7 bases remained unmatched. The CDR3 spells CASSLDRSGGFYNEQFF. The CDR3 DNA follows: TGTGCCAGCAGCTTAGACCGTAGCGGGGGGTTTTACAATGAGCAGTTCTTC.

V usage is TRBV7-2 and J usage is TRBJ2-6, with D hard to call. The CDR3 consists of 16 residues. The V end lost 1 base, the J end lost 6 bases, and 13 bases lay between the germline ends. CDR1 is SGHTA, CDR2 FQGNSA, per germline. DNA of the CDR3: TGTGCCAGCAGCTTAGGGCATGACCTGAAGGCCAACGTCCTGACTTTC. Translating it yields CASSLGHDLKANVLTF.

This clone has only a few counts. The rearrangement links TRBV27 to TRBJ2-1; 9 nucleotides match TRBD2. The CDR3 consists of 17 residues. The junction had 7 bases not matched to a gene; V was cut back by 1 base and J by 3 bases. Germline CDR1 MNHEY, CDR2 SMNVEV (reference sequence). CDR3 sequence reads: CASSLWGLAGYYNEQFF. CDR3 coding DNA: TGTGCCAGCAGTTTATGGGGCCTAGCGGGGTACTACAATGAGCAGTTCTTC.

V gene TRBV5-6 combines with J gene TRBJ1-1; 7 nucleotides line up with TRBD1. CDR3 length equals 19 residues. Germline loops: CDR1 SGHDT, CDR2 YYEEEE. V trimming: 5 bases; J trimming: 0 bases; junction bases outside the gene matches: 19. The DNA of the CDR3 is TGTGCCAGCAGATATGGTAAGGGGGCGGAGAGACTTATGAACACTGAAGCTTTCTTT. It codes for CASRYGKGAERLMNTEAFF.

In its sample, this clone was seen a few times. The CDR3 region is CASSLQESSYEQYF. As DNA, the CDR3 is TGTGCCAGCAGCTTACAGGAGAGCTCCTACGAGCAGTACTTC. This chain connects TRBV7-2 to TRBJ2-7; D is ambiguous. The CDR3 spans 14 residues. V was clipped by 2 bases and J by 0 bases, with 8 bases between them. Germline V CDR1 and CDR2: SGHTA, FQGNSA.